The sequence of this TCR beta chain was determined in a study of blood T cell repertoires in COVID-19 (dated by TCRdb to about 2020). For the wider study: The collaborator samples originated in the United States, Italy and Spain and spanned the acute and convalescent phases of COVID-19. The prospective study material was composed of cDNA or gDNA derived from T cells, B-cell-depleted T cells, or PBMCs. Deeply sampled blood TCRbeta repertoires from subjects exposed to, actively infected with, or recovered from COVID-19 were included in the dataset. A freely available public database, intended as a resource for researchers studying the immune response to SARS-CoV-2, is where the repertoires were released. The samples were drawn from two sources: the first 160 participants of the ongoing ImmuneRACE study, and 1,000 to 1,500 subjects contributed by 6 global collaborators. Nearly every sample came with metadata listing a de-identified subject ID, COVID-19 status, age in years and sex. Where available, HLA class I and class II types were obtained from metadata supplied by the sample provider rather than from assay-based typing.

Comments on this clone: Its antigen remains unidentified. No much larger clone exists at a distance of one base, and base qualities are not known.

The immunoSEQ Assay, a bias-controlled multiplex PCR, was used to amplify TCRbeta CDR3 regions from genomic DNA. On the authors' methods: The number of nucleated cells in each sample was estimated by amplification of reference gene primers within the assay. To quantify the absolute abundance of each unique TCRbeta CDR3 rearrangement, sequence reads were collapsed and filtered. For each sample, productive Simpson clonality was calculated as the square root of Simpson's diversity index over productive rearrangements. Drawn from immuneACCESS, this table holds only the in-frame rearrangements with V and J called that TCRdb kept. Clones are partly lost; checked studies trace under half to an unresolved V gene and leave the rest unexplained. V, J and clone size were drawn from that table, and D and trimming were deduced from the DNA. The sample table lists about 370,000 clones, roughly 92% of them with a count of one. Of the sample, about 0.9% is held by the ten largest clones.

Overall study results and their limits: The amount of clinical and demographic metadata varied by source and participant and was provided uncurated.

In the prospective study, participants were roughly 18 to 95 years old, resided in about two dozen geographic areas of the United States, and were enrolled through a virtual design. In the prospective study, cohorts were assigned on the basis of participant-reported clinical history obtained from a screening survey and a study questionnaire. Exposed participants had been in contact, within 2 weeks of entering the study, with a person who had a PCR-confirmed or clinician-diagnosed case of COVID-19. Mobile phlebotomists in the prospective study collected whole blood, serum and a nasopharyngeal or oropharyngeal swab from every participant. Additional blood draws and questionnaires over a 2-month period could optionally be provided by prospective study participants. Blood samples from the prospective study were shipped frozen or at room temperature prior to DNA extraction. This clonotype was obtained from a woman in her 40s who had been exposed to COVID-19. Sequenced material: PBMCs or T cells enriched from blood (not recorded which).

This receptor carries the CDR3 CASSLSLRNTEAFF. The sequenced DNA: TGTGCCAGCAGCTTGTCCCTTAGGAACACTGAAGCTTTCTTT. The V and J segments used are TRBV7-2 and TRBJ1-1; there is no confident call for the D gene. V and J are truncated by 3 bases and 1 base respectively, leaving an intervening sequence of 9 bases. Including cysteine and phenylalanine, the CDR3 has 14 amino acids. The DNA shown is the 42-base CDR3, in frame from base 1. The germline V gene supplies CDR1 SGHTA and CDR2 FQGNSA.